The 20 T cell receptor beta chains listed next were all sequenced from one sample in a study of T-cell reconstitution after alpha-beta-depleted transplantation in children. Library preparation (for TCRbeta) was performed with unique molecular identifiers. TCRdb called the PCR reads again in MiXCR, with one record for every CDR3 protein. The table lists some 220,000 distinct CDR3 sequences, 8.5% to 10% of them singletons. The sample in question was PBMCs from the stem cell graft donor, obtained from the stem cell graft. The source of these receptors is a human donor who donated a stem cell graft to a child with acute lymphoblastic leukemia.

There are a few counts of this clonotype. J is TRBJ1-4 and V is TRBV6-1; a possible D gene is TRBD1 (6 bases). Germline CDR1 reads MNHNS; CDR2 reads SASEGT. CDR3 length: 15 residues. Trimming shortened V by 8 bases and J by 0 bases, and 13 bases separated the two germline ends. CDR3 sequence reads: CASGGQTTTNEKLFF. DNA of the CDR3: TGTGCCAGCGGAGGACAGACTACAACTAATGAAAAACTGTTTTTT.

This rearrangement joins TRBV7-9 to TRBJ2-6; no definite D call. Germline lookup yields CDR1 SEHNR and CDR2 FQNEAQ (reference sequence). The V end lost 1 base, the J end lost 1 base, and 8 bases lay between the germline ends. The CDR3 is 16 amino acids. The CDR3 region is CASSLVSGSGANVLTF. The CDR3 nucleotides are TGTGCCAGCAGCTTAGTGAGTGGGTCTGGGGCCAACGTCCTGACTTTC.

The V call is TRBV27, the J call TRBJ1-1, with 7 positions matching TRBD1. This CDR3 is built from 16 residues. Trimming removed 2 bases from V and 4 bases from J; junction bases left unmatched: 10. Germline lookup yields CDR1 MNHEY and CDR2 SMNVEV (reference sequence). The CDR3 region is CASSLIPWYRGTEAFF. CDR3 nucleotides: TGTGCCAGCAGTTTAATCCCTTGGTACAGGGGCACTGAAGCTTTCTTT.

The J gene is TRBJ1-1, the V gene TRBV7-9, with a tentative D call TRBD1 (5 bases). This CDR3 spans 15 amino acids. Trimming took 0 bases from V and 3 from J, leaving 11 bases between them. Germline V lookup: CDR1 SEHNR, CDR2 FQNEAQ (reference sequence). The CDR3 loop is CASSLAGVSDTEAFF. The DNA of the CDR3 is TGTGCCAGCAGCTTAGCAGGGGTCAGTGACACTGAAGCTTTCTTT.

This clonotype occurred many times. This chain links TRBV24-1 with TRBJ2-1, with 8 bases matching TRBD2. Germline loops: CDR1 KGHDR, CDR2 SFDVKD. V lost 2 bases and J lost 7; bases outside the gene matches: 6. The CDR3 sequence is 15 residues long. The DNA for the CDR3 is TGTGCCACCAGTGATTCCCGCGGGGGGTCTAATGAGCAGTTCTTC. Its translation: CATSDSRGGSNEQFF.

This clonotype was seen only a few times. The CDR3: CASSETSGGALYNEQFF. For the CDR3, the DNA is TGTGCCAGCAGTGAGACTAGCGGGGGGGCGCTCTACAATGAGCAGTTCTTC. The chain recombines TRBV12-3 or TRBV12-4 with TRBJ2-1; 14 nucleotides align to TRBD2. Trimming removed 5 bases from V and 3 bases from J; junction bases left unmatched: 6. CDR3 length: 17 residues.

This clonotype was seen just once. V gene TRBV12-5 combines with J gene TRBJ1-6, with TRBD1 matching over 8 bases. The CDR3 has 12 residues. Germline V CDR1 and CDR2: LGHNT, FRNRAP. V was clipped by 6 bases and J by 9 bases; unmatched bases: 1. CDR3 sequence (DNA): TGTGCTAGTGGGACAGGGGTTTCACCCCTCCACTTT. This sequence encodes CASGTGVSPLHF.

In regard to this clonotype: This sequence may be a read error, since a much larger clone differs from it by one base. The chain links TRBV27 to TRBJ2-7; D may match TRBD1 or TRBD2 (6 bases each). Germline values: CDR1 MNHEY, CDR2 SMNVEV (reference sequence). The CDR3 runs 18 residues. The CDR3 loop reads CDSSPRGGNRDFSYEQYF. The CDR3 coding sequence is TGTGACAGCAGTCCCCGAGGGGGGAACCGGGACTTTTCCTACGAGCAGTACTTC.

This clonotype appeared many times. The CDR3 sequence: CASSIFGPSGQPQHF. For the CDR3, the DNA is TGTGCCAGTAGTATATTCGGCCCTTCGGGGCAGCCCCAGCATTTT. This chain joins TRBV19 and TRBJ1-5; D gene uncertain. CDR1 and CDR2 (germline): LNHDA, SQIVND (reference sequence). The CDR3 has 15 residues. V dropped 2 bases and J dropped 7 bases, with 15 bases sitting between them.

A few counts support this clonotype. This chain connects TRBV7-8 to TRBJ2-3; 14 bases are shared with TRBD2. V lost 0 bases, J lost 0 bases, and 8 bases stayed unmatched. Germline V gene data show CDR1 as SGHVS and CDR2 as FQNEAQ. The CDR3 length is 20 residues. The CDR3 DNA follows: TGTGCCAGCAGCTTAGCCCCGGGACTAGCGGGGGTAACTAGCACAGATACGCAGTATTTT. Encoded protein: CASSLAPGLAGVTSTDTQYF.

This clonotype was detected a few times. CDR3 in amino acids: CASSEELIAGGPDTQYF. Written as DNA, the CDR3 is TGTGCCAGCAGTGAAGAGCTCATAGCGGGGGGGCCGGATACGCAGTATTTT. The rearrangement joins TRBV6-1 to TRBJ2-3, with 11 bases that match TRBD2. The CDR3 length is 17 residues. Germline V gene sequence: CDR1 MNHNS, CDR2 SASEGT. V shed 1 base, J shed 6 bases, and the junction held 9 bases outside the gene matches.

This clonotype was counted a few times. The V and J genes are TRBV5-1 and TRBJ2-1; the match to TRBD2 covers 7 bases. The trim removed 2 bases at V and 4 bases at J, leaving 12 bases unmatched. From germline, CDR1 is SGHRS and CDR2 YFSETQ. The CDR3 is 17 residues long. The CDR3 nucleotides are TGCGCCAGCAGCTTTAGCAGACGGCTAGCGGTTTACAATGAGCAGTTCTTC. Amino acids: CASSFSRRLAVYNEQFF.

In its sample, this clonotype was seen many times. The rearrangement joins TRBV6-5 to TRBJ2-7, with 9 nucleotides matching TRBD2. CDR1 is MNHEY and CDR2 is SVGAGI in the germline V gene. CDR3 length equals 15 residues. Trimming removed 0 bases from V and 5 bases from J; junction bases left unmatched: 5. The CDR3 nucleotides read TGTGCCAGCAGTTACTCCGGCGGGGGGGAACACGAGCAGTACTTC. It specifies CASSYSGGGEHEQYF.

V usage is TRBV12-3 or TRBV12-4 and J usage is TRBJ2-1; TRBD2 aligns across 12 bases. The CDR3 consists of 20 residues. The ends lost 3 bases at V and 1 base at J; junction bases unmatched: 13. In DNA form, the CDR3 reads TGTGCCAGCAGTTTCGGGCTAGCGGGGGGGCAAGTCGGTTCCTACAATGAGCAGTTCTTC. Its protein is CASSFGLAGGQVGSYNEQFF.

This clonotype has only a few counts. V usage is TRBV4-3 and J usage is TRBJ2-7; 8 bases are shared with TRBD1. The length of the CDR3 is 16 residues. V lost 1 base and J lost 5; bases outside the gene matches: 10. CDR1 LGHNA and CDR2 YSLEER come from the germline V gene. The CDR3 protein is CASSQVLGQGAHEQYF. The CDR3 DNA reads as TGCGCCAGCAGCCAAGTTTTAGGGCAGGGGGCGCACGAGCAGTACTTC.

Turning to this clonotype: A read error may explain this, as a much larger clone is one base away. The chain carries TRBV3-1 and TRBJ2-1, with D tentatively TRBD1 or TRBD2 (5 bases each). The CDR3 is 13 residues long. Germline V gene data show CDR1 as LGHDT and CDR2 as YNNKEL (reference sequence). The CDR3 region is CPSRVLGTHEQFF. The CDR3 coding sequence is TGTCCCAGCAGAGTACTGGGGACCCATGAGCAGTTCTTC.

The chain links TRBV3-1 to TRBJ2-7; the D gene is possibly TRBD1 (6 bases). Germline V gene data show CDR1 as LGHDT and CDR2 as YNNKEL (reference sequence). V lost 0 bases and J 5 bases, leaving 14 bases between the germline ends. CDR3 length equals 15 residues. The CDR3 spells CASSQDLNRVNEQYF. The CDR3, as DNA: TGTGCCAGCAGCCAAGATCTGAACAGGGTCAACGAGCAGTACTTC.

This clonotype showed up just a few times. The chain uses TRBV29-1 and TRBJ1-2; D perhaps matches TRBD1 (5 bases). The CDR3 sequence is 11 residues long. CDR1 SQVTM and CDR2 ANQGSEA come from the germline V gene. V lost 7 bases to trimming and J lost 8 bases, with 14 bases between them. The CDR3: CSAGTAGGYTF. CDR3 coding DNA: TGCAGCGCTGGGACGGCGGGGGGCTACACCTTC.

This chain uses TRBV5-1 with TRBJ1-1; D ambiguous. The CDR3 is 13 amino acids. Between the trimmed V and J ends, which lost 3 bases and 5 bases, there was a span of 11 bases. Per germline, CDR1 SGHRS and CDR2 YFSETQ. The CDR3 nucleotides are TGCGCCAGCAGCTCAGCCCAGAGGACTGAAGCTTTCTTT. Translation gives CASSSAQRTEAFF.

This clonotype was counted ten times or more. This chain links TRBV27 with TRBJ2-1, with 9 nucleotides matching TRBD2. The CDR3 contains 18 residues. Germline trimming cut 3 bases from V and 2 bases from J; bases unmatched to any gene: 11. Germline values: CDR1 MNHEY, CDR2 SMNVEV (reference sequence). CDR3 nucleotide sequence: TGTGCCAGCAGTTTTGGTGTAGCGGGGGCCCTCCCCTACAATGAGCAGTTCTTC. It translates to CASSFGVAGALPYNEQFF.